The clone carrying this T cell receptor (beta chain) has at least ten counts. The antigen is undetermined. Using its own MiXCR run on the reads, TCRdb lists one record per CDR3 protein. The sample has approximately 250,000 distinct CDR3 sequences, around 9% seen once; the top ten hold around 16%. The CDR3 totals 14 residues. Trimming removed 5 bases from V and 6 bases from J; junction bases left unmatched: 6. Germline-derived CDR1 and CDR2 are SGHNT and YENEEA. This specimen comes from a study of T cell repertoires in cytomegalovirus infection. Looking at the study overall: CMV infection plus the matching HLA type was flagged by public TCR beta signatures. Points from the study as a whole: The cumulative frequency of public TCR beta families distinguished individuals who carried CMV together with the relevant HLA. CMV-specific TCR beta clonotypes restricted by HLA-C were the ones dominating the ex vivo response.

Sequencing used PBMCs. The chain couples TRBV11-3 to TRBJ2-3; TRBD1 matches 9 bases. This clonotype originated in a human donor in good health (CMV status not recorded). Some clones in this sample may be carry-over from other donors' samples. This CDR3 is CASSHRDREDTQYF. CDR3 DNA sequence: TGTGCCAGCAGCCACCGGGACAGGGAGGATACGCAGTATTTT. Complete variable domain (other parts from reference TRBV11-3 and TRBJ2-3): EAGVVQSPRYKIIEKKQPVAFWCNPISGHNTLYWYLQNLGQGPELLIRYENEEAVDDSQLPKDRFSAERLKGVDSTLKIQPAELGDSAVYLCASSHRDREDTQYFGPGTRLTVL.